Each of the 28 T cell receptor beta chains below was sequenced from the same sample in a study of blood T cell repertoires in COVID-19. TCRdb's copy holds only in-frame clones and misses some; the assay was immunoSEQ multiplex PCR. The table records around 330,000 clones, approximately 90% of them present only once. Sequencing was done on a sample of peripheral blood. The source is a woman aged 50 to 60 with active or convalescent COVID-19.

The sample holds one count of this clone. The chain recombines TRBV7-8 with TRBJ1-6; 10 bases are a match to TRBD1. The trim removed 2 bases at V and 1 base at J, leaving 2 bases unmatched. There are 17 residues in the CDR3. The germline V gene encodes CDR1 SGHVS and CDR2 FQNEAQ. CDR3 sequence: CASSLRTGGSYNSPLHF. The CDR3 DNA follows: TGTGCCAGCAGCTTAAGGACAGGGGGGTCCTATAATTCACCCCTCCACTTT.

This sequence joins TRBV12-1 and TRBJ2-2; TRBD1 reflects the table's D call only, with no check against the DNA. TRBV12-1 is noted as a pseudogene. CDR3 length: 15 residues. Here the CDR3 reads CASSFAQGGTGELFF. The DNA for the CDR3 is TGTGCCAGCAGCTTTGCTCAGGGGGGTACCGGGGAGCTGTTTTTT.

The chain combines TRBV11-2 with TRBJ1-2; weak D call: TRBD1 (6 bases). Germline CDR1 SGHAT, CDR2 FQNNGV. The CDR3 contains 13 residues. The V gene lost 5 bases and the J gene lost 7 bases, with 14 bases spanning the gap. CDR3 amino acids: CASSTTMGAGYTF. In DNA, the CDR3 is TGTGCCAGCAGCACCACTATGGGGGCTGGCTACACCTTC.

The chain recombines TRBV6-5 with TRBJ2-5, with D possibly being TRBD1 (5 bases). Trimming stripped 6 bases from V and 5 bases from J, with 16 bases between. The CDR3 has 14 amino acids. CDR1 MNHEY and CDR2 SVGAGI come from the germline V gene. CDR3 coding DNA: TGTGCCAGCAGCCTTACCAGGGTTCTGGAGACCCAGTACTTC. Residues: CASSLTRVLETQYF.

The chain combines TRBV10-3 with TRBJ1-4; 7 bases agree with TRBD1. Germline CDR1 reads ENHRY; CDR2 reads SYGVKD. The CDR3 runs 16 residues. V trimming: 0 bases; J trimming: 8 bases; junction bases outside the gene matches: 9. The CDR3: CAISESGRGDKEKLFF. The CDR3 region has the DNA TGTGCCATCAGTGAGTCGGGCAGGGGGGATAAGGAAAAACTGTTTTTT.

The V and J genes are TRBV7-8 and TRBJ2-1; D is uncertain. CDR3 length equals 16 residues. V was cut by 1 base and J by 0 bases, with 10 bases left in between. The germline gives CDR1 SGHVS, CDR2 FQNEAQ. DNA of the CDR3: TGTGCCAGCAGCTTAGTGCCACCGAGCTCCTACAATGAGCAGTTCTTC. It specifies CASSLVPPSSYNEQFF.

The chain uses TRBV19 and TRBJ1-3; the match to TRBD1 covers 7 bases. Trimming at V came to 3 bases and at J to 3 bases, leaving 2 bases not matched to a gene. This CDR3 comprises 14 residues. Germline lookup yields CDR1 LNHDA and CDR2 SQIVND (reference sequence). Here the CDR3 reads CASSIGTVGNTIYF. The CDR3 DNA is TGTGCCAGTAGTATCGGGACAGTTGGAAACACCATATATTTT.

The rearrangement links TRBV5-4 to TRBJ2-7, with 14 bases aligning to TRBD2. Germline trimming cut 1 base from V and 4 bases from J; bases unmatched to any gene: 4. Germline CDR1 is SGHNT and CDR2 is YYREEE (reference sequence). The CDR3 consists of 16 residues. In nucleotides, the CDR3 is TGTGCCAGCAGCTTGTGGACTAGCGGGAGGAGTTACGAGCAGTACTTC. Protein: CASSLWTSGRSYEQYF.

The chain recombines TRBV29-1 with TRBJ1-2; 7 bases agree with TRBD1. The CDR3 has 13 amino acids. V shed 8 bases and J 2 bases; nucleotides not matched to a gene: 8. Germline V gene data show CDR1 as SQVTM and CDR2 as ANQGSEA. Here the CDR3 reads CSISGTDNYGYTF. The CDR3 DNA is TGCAGCATATCCGGGACAGACAACTATGGCTACACCTTC.

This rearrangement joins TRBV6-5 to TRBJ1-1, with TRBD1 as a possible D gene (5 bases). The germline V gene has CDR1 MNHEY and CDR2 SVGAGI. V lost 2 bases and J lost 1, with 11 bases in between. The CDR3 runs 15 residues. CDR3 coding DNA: TGTGCCAGCAGTTACATGGGCCAGGGGAACACTGAAGCTTTCTTT. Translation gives CASSYMGQGNTEAFF.

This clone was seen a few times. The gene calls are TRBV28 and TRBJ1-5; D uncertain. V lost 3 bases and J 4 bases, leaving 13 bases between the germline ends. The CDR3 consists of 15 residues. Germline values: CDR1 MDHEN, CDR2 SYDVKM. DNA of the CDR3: TGTGCCAGCAGTTTGGGGAGTAGACTAAATCAGCCCCAGCATTTT. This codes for CASSLGSRLNQPQHF.

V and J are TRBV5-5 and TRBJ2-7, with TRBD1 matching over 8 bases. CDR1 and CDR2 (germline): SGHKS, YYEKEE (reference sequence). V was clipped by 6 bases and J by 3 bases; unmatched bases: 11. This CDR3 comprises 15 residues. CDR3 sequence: CASTITGTGIYEQYF. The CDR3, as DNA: TGTGCCAGCACCATAACCGGGACAGGCATCTACGAGCAGTACTTC.

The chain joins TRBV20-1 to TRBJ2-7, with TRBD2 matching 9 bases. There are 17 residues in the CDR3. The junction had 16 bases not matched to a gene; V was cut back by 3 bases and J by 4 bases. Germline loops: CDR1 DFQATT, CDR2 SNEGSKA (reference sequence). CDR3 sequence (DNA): TGCAGTGCTAGTAGCAGCGGGGGGACCCCCTTTTGGTACGAGCAGTACTTC. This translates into CSASSSGGTPFWYEQYF.

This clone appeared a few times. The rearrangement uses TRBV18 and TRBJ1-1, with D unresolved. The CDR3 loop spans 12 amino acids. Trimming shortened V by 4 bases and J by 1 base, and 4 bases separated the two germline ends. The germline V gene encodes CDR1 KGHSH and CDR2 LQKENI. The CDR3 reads CASSLGNTEAFF. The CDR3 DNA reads TGTGCCAGCTCACTCGGGAACACTGAAGCTTTCTTT.

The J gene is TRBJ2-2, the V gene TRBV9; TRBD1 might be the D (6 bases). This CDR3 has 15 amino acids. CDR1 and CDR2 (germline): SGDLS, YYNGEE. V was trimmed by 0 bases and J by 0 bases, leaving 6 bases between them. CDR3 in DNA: TGTGCCAGCAGCGTAGGACAGGCGAACACCGGGGAGCTGTTTTTT. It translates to CASSVGQANTGELFF.

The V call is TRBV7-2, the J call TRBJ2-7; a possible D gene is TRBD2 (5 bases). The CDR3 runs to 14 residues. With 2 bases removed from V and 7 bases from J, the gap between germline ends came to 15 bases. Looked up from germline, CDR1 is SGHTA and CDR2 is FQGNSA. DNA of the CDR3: TGTGCCAGCAGCTTAATAGGACTCCTGGGGGAGCAGTACTTC. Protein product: CASSLIGLLGEQYF.

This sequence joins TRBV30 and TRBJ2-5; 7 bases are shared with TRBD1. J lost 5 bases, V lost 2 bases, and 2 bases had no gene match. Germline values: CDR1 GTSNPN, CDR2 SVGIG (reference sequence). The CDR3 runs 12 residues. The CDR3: CAWSRQGETQYF. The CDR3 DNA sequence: TGTGCCTGGAGTCGACAGGGCGAGACCCAGTACTTC.

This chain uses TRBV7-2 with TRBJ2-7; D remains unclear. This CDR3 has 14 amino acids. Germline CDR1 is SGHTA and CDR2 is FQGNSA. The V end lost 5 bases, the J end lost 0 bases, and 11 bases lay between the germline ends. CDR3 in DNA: TGTGCCAGCAGCCCGCACTGGAGCTCCTACGAGCAGTACTTC. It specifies CASSPHWSSYEQYF.

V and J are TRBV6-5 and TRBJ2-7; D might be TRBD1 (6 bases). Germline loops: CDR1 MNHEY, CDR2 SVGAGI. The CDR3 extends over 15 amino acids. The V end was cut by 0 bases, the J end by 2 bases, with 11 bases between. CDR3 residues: CASSYSGAQAYEQYF. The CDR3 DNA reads TGTGCCAGCAGTTACTCGGGGGCTCAAGCCTACGAGCAGTACTTC.

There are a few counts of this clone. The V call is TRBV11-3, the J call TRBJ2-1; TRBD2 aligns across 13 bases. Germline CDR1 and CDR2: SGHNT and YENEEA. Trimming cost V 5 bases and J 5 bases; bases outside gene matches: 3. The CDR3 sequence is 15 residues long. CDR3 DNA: TGTGCCAGCAGCCAGGGACTAGCGGGGCACAATGAGCAGTTCTTC. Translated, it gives CASSQGLAGHNEQFF.

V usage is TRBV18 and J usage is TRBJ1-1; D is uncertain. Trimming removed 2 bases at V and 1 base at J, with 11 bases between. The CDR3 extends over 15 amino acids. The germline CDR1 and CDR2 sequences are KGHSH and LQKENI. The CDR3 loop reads CASSPYYGTNTEAFF. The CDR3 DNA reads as TGTGCCAGCTCACCATATTATGGCACGAACACTGAAGCTTTCTTT. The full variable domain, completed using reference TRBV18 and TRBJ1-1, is NAGVMQNPRHLVRRRGQEARLRCSPMKGHSHVYWYRQLPEEGLKFMVYLQKENIIDESGMPKERFSAEFPKEGPSILRIQQVVRGDSAAYFCASSPYYGTNTEAFFGQGTRLTVV.

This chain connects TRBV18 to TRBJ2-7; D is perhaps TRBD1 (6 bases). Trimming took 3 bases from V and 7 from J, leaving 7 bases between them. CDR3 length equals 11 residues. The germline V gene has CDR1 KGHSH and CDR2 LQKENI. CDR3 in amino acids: CASSPGAEQYF. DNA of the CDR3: TGTGCCAGCTCACCGGGGGCTGAGCAGTACTTC.

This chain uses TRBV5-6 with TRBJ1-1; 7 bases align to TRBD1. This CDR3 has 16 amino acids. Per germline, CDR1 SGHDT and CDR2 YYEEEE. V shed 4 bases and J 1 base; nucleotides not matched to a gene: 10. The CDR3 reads CASSISRQGQNTEAFF. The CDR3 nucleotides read TGTGCCAGCAGCATATCCCGACAGGGACAGAACACTGAAGCTTTCTTT.

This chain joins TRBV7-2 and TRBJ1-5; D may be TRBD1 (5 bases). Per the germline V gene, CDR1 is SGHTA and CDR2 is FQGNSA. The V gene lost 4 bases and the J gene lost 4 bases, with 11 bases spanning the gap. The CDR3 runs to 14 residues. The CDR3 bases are TGTGCCAGCAGCTCAGGCAGGGAAAATCAGCCCCAGCATTTT. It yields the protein CASSSGRENQPQHF. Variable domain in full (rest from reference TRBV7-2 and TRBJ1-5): GAGVSQSPSNKVTEKGKDVELRCDPISGHTALYWYRQSLGQGLEFLIYFQGNSAPDKSGLPSDRFSAERTGGSVSTLTIQRTQQEDSAVYLCASSSGRENQPQHFGDGTRLSIL.

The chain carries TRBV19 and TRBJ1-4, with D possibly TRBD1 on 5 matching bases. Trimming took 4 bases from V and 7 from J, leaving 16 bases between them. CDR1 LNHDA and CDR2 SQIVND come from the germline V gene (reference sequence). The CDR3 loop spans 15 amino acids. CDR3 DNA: TGTGCCAGTAGTACCCACAGGCCGGAGGGTGAAAAACTGTTTTTT. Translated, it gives CASSTHRPEGEKLFF.

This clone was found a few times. CDR3 sequence: CASNFPHFGGPGFF. The CDR3 nucleotides read TGTGCCAGCAACTTTCCTCATTTTGGGGGCCCGGGGTTTTTT. V is TRBV27 and J is TRBJ1-4; D might be TRBD1 (6 bases). V lost 7 bases and J 16 bases, leaving 25 bases between the germline ends. CDR1 and CDR2 from the germline V gene are MNHEY and SMNVEV (reference sequence). CDR3 length: 14 amino acids.

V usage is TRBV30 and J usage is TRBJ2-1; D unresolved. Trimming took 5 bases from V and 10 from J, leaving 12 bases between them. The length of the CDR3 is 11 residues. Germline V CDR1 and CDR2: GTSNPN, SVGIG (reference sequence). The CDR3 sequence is CAWDSIIEQFF. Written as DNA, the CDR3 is TGTGCCTGGGACTCTATTATCGAGCAGTTCTTC.

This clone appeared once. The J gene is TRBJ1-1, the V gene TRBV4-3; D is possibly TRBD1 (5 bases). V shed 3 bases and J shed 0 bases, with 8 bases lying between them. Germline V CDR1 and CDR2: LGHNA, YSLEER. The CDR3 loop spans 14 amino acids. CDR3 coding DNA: TGCGCCAGCAGCCAGGACAACTTGAACACTGAAGCTTTCTTT. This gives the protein CASSQDNLNTEAFF.